This T cell receptor (beta chain) was identified in a study of tumor-infiltrating lymphocytes in primary liver carcinoma (TCRdb year 2017). About the full investigation: Surgical resection was performed in China between November 2015 and 2016 on about 5 patients with histopathologically diagnosed primary liver carcinoma. A total of approximately 35 specimens from 5 patients, comprising some 25 tumor regions, 5 adjacent noncancerous liver tissues and 5 peripheral blood samples, were covered by TCRbeta repertoire sequencing. Repertoires from technical replicates were highly reproducible, with mean shared-clone rates around 0.87 and correlation coefficients above 0.95. The five patients, three men and two women aged 30 to 69 years, had hepatocellular carcinoma (four) or combined HCC and intrahepatic cholangiocarcinoma (one). Roughly 3.5 to 7.5 million productive TCRbeta reads were obtained per sample, and no significant difference in read depth was found between tissue types. The study combined TCRbeta repertoire sequencing, expression microarrays and whole-exome sequencing across five regions of each liver tumor, with adjacent normal tissue and blood. The tumors of the five patients were staged as T1-T3 N0M0, with maximum diameters ranging from roughly 4 to 10 cm. Findings and caveats that apply to the study as a whole: Compared with blood, tumors had a significantly larger share of the repertoire taken up by the top 250 clones (p = 0.039). Only the TCR beta chain was sequenced, which likely underestimates true repertoire diversity because unpaired alpha chains were not captured. Pairs of tumor regions showed greater repertoire overlap (mean 36%) than tumor-adjacent pairs (roughly 17%) or tumor-blood pairs (approximately 14%), which is consistent with antigen-driven expansion. Only 4 or 5 patients were included in the study, and the authors note that the findings should be validated in a larger study. Since the samples were bulk and unsorted, there was no way to compare CD4+ and CD8+ T cell repertoires.

The CDR3 sequence holds 13 residues, the cysteine and phenylalanine included. Solely the CDR3 DNA is kept, with 39 bases framed from the first base. Trimming takes 2 bases from V and 0 bases from J, and the germline ends sit 6 bases apart. From the germline V gene (reference sequence), CDR1 is GTSNPN and CDR2 is SVGIG. In the case of this clonotype: Its antigen is currently not known. Per-base qualities were not stored, and no clone one base away is much larger.

RNA from unsorted whole blood was extracted with TRIzol reagent, and germline DNA was obtained with the DNeasy Blood & Tissue kit. At the time of sampling, the patients were treatment-naive and had chronic HBV infection. Four milliliters of peripheral blood were collected into K2EDTA tubes before surgery. Starting from 500 to 650 ng total RNA, TCRbeta-specific cDNA was produced by reverse transcription with a constant-region primer and ProtoScript II reverse transcriptase. TCRbeta libraries were built with three nested multiplex PCR rounds, a slightly modified ARM-PCR procedure. The first two PCR rounds used multiplex TRBV1-TRBV30 forward primers with a Cbeta reverse primer, each for approximately 11 cycles. Sample barcodes and Illumina adapters were added in a final 25-cycle PCR using Deep VentR polymerase. Before sequencing, amplicons of 200-500 bp were gel-purified using a QIAquick gel extraction kit. The TCRbeta amplicons were sequenced with 250-bp paired-end reads on an Illumina HiSeq 2500. The paper's processing steps were these. Trimmomatic v0.33 was used to quality-trim the reads, and FLASH v1.2.11 was used to merge paired reads so that full CDR3 sequences could be recovered. MiGEC v1.2.1b assigned V, D and J germline segments to the rearranged TCRbeta sequences. Clonotype statistics and Shannon-Wiener diversity indices were calculated with VDJtools v1.0.0. To cut down on sampling bias, every analysis after diversity analysis relied on just the 250 most abundant clonotypes from each sample. In TCRdb, the public reads were trimmed at Q25 with fastp and aligned with MiXCR, with productive beta chains retained. A single entry per CDR3 protein holds the most common genes and DNA from its merged rows. V and J calls and clone size were set by TCRdb, not the authors. The table for this sample lists roughly 330,000 distinct CDR3 sequences; less than 75% of them were counted only once. The ten largest clones capture roughly 6.5% of the sample.

The clonotype was recovered from a man aged 35 to 55 with primary liver carcinoma and hepatitis B virus infection. Material: peripheral blood. This sequence uses TRBV30 and TRBJ2-3, with the identity of the D gene unclear. This receptor carries the CDR3 CAWSPSSTDTQYF. The DNA is as follows: TGTGCCTGGAGTCCCTCAAGCACAGATACGCAGTATTTT.